This T cell receptor (beta chain) was documented in a study of cytomegalovirus exposure and HLA in healthy donors. Study details: An earlier analysis found fewer than 140 million unique TCR beta sequences from about 190 million T cells. Study-wide results and limits: Researchers reported from a later analysis that most CMV-associated TCR beta chains appeared HLA-restricted.

The PCR ran on 60 Vbeta and 13 Jbeta primers. Sequencing was performed with immunoSEQ multiplex PCR; in TCRdb, only in-frame clones are kept and a portion is missing. The table lists about 150,000 clones, around 80% of them singletons. Though probably carrying unrecorded immune exposures, donors were nominally healthy at sampling. The CDR3 contains 13 residues. CDR1 and CDR2 (germline): MDHEN, SYDVKM. Trimming removed 7 bases from V and 2 bases from J, with 10 bases in between. With regard to this clone: Its matching antigen is unknown.

The sequenced material came from PBMCs. The chain carries TRBV28 and TRBJ2-3, with a weak D call TRBD1 (6 bases). The source of this sequence is a man between 18 and 35 years old in good health and CMV-seropositive. The CDR3 sequence is CASTRTATDTQYF. CDR3 nucleotides: TGTGCCAGCACACGGACAGCCACAGATACGCAGTATTTT.